Each of the 19 T cell receptor beta chains below was sequenced from the same sample in a study of blood T cell repertoires in COVID-19. Here immunoSEQ multiplex PCR was the method, and the copy in TCRdb shows in-frame clones only, minus some. The sample carries about 45,000 clones, roughly nine tenths recorded once. Sequenced sample: peripheral blood. The receptor source for this set is a man between 50 and 59 years old with COVID-19, enrolled during active disease.

The J gene is TRBJ1-5, the V gene TRBV7-2; D might be TRBD1 (6 bases). This CDR3 spans 15 amino acids. Germline CDR1 is SGHTA and CDR2 is FQGNSA. With 5 bases removed from V and 1 base from J, the gap between germline ends came to 12 bases. CDR3 nucleotides: TGTGCCAGCAGCCCGAATCAGGGGAGCAATCAGCCCCAGCATTTT. It yields the protein CASSPNQGSNQPQHF.

This chain joins TRBV24-1 and TRBJ2-2; 7 bases align to TRBD1. The CDR3 totals 16 residues. The germline V gene encodes CDR1 KGHDR and CDR2 SFDVKD. V lost 3 bases to trimming and J lost 10 bases; unmatched junction nucleotides: 13. The CDR3, as DNA: TGTGCCACCAGTGATCCAGGGGGTCCGGCCCCGTCGGAGCTGTTTTTT. Translated: CATSDPGGPAPSELFF.

CDR3: CASSEEGAGQPQHF. The CDR3 nucleotides are TGTGCCAGCAGTGAAGAGGGGGCTGGTCAGCCCCAGCATTTT. J is TRBJ1-5 and V is TRBV2, with 7 bases that match TRBD1. This CDR3 has 14 amino acids. J gave up 6 bases and V 1 base, and 3 bases lay outside the gene matches. The germline V gene has CDR1 SNHLY and CDR2 FYNNEI.

This clone was detected once. This sequence joins TRBV4-1 and TRBJ2-3, with 8 bases matching TRBD1. Unmatched junction bases numbered 3, after V lost 0 bases and J lost 1 base. Germline CDR1 is MGHRA and CDR2 is YSYEKL. The length of the CDR3 is 16 residues. CDR3 protein: CASSQDPGQGTDTQYF. CDR3 bases: TGCGCCAGCAGCCAAGACCCGGGACAGGGCACAGATACGCAGTATTTT.

The chain uses TRBV28 and TRBJ1-5; no definite D call. With 8 bases removed from V and 5 bases from J, the gap between germline ends came to 16 bases. This CDR3 is built from 14 residues. Looked up from germline, CDR1 is MDHEN and CDR2 is SYDVKM. The DNA for the CDR3 is TGTGCCAGCGTAGCTGACTCCACTTATCAGCCCCAGCATTTT. It translates to CASVADSTYQPQHF.

This sequence joins TRBV4-1 and TRBJ1-6, with 7 bases matching TRBD1. Germline CDR1 is MGHRA and CDR2 is YSYEKL. The CDR3 spans 18 residues. The J segment lost 9 bases and the V segment lost 1 base, leaving 15 bases of the junction unmatched. The CDR3 region has the DNA TGCGCCAGCAGCCAAGGGCCTCCGCAGGACAGGCGACGTTCACCCCTCCACTTT. This translates into CASSQGPPQDRRRSPLHF.

This clone has only one observation. The chain is built from TRBV5-1 and TRBJ2-1; 8 nucleotides align to TRBD1. V was clipped by 2 bases and J by 6 bases; unmatched bases: 7. The CDR3 covers 15 residues. The germline gives CDR1 SGHRS, CDR2 YFSETQ. As DNA, the CDR3 is TGCGCCAGCAGCTTCGACAGGGGAGCGTCCAATGAGCAGTTCTTC. This encodes CASSFDRGASNEQFF. Using reference TRBV5-1 and TRBJ2-1 for the parts outside the CDR3, the full variable domain is KAGVTQTPRYLIKTRGQQVTLSCSPISGHRSVSWYQQTPGQGLQFLFEYFSETQRNKGNFPGRFSGRQFSNSRSEMNVSTLELGDSALYLCASSFDRGASNEQFFGPGTRLTVL.

This chain's CDR3 is CAFLIAGGTGNEQFF. The CDR3 DNA sequence: TGTGCCTTCCTCATAGCGGGAGGAACAGGTAATGAGCAGTTCTTC. V gene TRBV30 combines with J gene TRBJ2-1; 10 positions match TRBD2. V gave up 7 bases and J gave up 7 bases; unmatched junction bases: 13. In germline, CDR1 is GTSNPN, CDR2 SVGIG (reference sequence). The length of the CDR3 is 15 residues.

This clone has only one observation. The CDR3 region is CASSLVSAGAGRQFF. The CDR3 nucleotides are TGTGCCAGCAGCTTAGTTTCGGCAGGGGCCGGTAGGCAGTTCTTC. This chain joins TRBV7-2 and TRBJ2-1, with a possible D match to TRBD1 (6 bases). V gave up 1 base and J gave up 12 bases, with 19 bases separating them. This CDR3 is built from 15 residues. Per germline, CDR1 SGHTA and CDR2 FQGNSA.

The genes are TRBV18 and TRBJ1-2; D is unresolved. This CDR3 is 13 amino acids long. The germline gives CDR1 KGHSH, CDR2 LQKENI. V was trimmed by 3 bases and J by 3 bases, leaving 8 bases between them. CDR3 in amino acids: CASSPFVDYGYTF. CDR3 nucleotide sequence: TGTGCCAGCTCACCTTTCGTTGACTATGGCTACACCTTC.

This chain links TRBV11-3 with TRBJ2-1, with 13 bases lining up with TRBD2. V was pared by 4 bases and J by 2 bases, with 2 bases of the junction left unmatched. Germline assignment: CDR1 SGHNT and CDR2 YENEEA. CDR3 length: 16 residues. CDR3 protein: CASSSGTSGAYNEQFF. Here the CDR3 DNA reads TGTGCCAGCAGCTCTGGGACTAGCGGGGCCTACAATGAGCAGTTCTTC.

This chain joins TRBV18 and TRBJ2-4; TRBD2 might be the D (5 bases). The germline V gene has CDR1 KGHSH and CDR2 LQKENI. The ends were cut back, 1 base at V and 7 bases at J, with 17 bases in the middle. The CDR3 covers 16 residues. The CDR3 bases are TGTGCCAGCTCACCACTCGATATCGGAGGTTCGAACATTCAGTACTTC. Translation: CASSPLDIGGSNIQYF.

This chain uses TRBV7-5 with TRBJ2-7; TRBD2, the table's D call, was not compared with the DNA. TRBV7-5 is a documented pseudogene. The CDR3 sequence is 17 residues long. The CDR3 DNA reads TGTGCCAGAAGCTTAGTCGAGGTTTGGACGGGGTGCTACGAGCAGTACTTC. It codes for CARSLVEVWTGCYEQYF.

The chain links TRBV5-4 to TRBJ2-7; the match to TRBD2 covers 7 bases. Germline V lookup: CDR1 SGHNT, CDR2 YYREEE (reference sequence). V dropped 1 base and J dropped 4; count of bases not matched to a gene: 14. This CDR3 contains 17 residues. The CDR3 here is CASSLPGPPGGAYEQYF. The CDR3 nucleotides are TGTGCCAGCAGCTTGCCCGGCCCGCCGGGAGGTGCGTACGAGCAGTACTTC.

This chain connects TRBV19 to TRBJ2-7, with a weak D call TRBD1 (6 bases). Germline CDR1 reads LNHDA; CDR2 reads SQIVND (reference sequence). The CDR3 is 15 amino acids. Trimming took 3 bases from V and 0 from J, leaving 12 bases between them. The CDR3 bases are TGTGCCAGTAGTATGAGGGGACAAGGCTCCTACGAGCAGTACTTC. Amino acid sequence: CASSMRGQGSYEQYF.

The chain carries TRBV5-1 and TRBJ2-3; a possible D gene is TRBD1 (6 bases). The CDR3 is 14 residues long. The germline V and J ends were trimmed by 4 bases and 2 bases, with 11 bases remaining between them. Germline CDR1 and CDR2: SGHRS and YFSETQ. The CDR3 sequence is CASSPQGSTDTQYF. The CDR3 DNA reads TGCGCCAGCAGCCCCCAGGGGTCCACAGATACGCAGTATTTT.

The gene calls are TRBV25-1 and TRBJ1-2, with 7 bases lining up with TRBD1. The CDR3 has 13 residues. Trimming cost V 8 bases and J 4 bases; bases outside gene matches: 7. Germline CDR1 reads MGHDK; CDR2 reads SYGVNS. Here the CDR3 DNA reads TGTGCCAGCTTGGGACAGCCAACCTATGGCTACACCTTC. It specifies CASLGQPTYGYTF.

V usage is TRBV15 and J usage is TRBJ1-5, with 7 bases that match TRBD1. There are 15 residues in the CDR3. Germline V lookup: CDR1 LNHNV, CDR2 YYDKDF (reference sequence). With 2 bases clipped from V and 6 bases from J, the junction kept 7 bases outside the gene matches. The CDR3 spells CATSRQGGMAQPQHF. The CDR3 region has the DNA TGTGCCACCAGCAGACAGGGGGGTATGGCTCAGCCCCAGCATTTT.

The chain is built from TRBV29-1 and TRBJ2-7, with 7 bases matching TRBD1. The germline gives CDR1 SQVTM, CDR2 ANQGSEA. After removal of 7 bases from V and 3 bases from J, the junction contained 9 bases not matched to a gene. This CDR3 comprises 13 residues. The CDR3 loop is CSAKDRLGYEQYF. DNA of the CDR3: TGCAGCGCCAAGGACAGGTTAGGCTACGAGCAGTACTTC.